This T cell receptor beta chain emerged from a study of long-term antiretroviral therapy in people with HIV. At the level of the study: In the earliest collections, sampling predates the 2015 immediate-ART recommendation by about a decade.

It was in the United States that all participants with HIV were treated. The run of the v3.0 immunoSEQ assay was at survey level. Here immunoSEQ multiplex PCR was the method, and the copy in TCRdb shows in-frame clones only, minus some. This table has about 20,000 clones, 90% appearing once. Findings and caveats of the study: Even long-term ART left TRB diversity below transplant donor controls, despite gains.

Comments on this clone: The antigen remains unidentified.

Germline values: CDR1 ENHRY, CDR2 SYGVKD. The ends lost 7 bases at V and 12 bases at J; junction bases unmatched: 19. The CDR3 has 18 residues. Source: unsorted PBMCs, taken approximately 4.5 years before starting antiretroviral therapy. This chain uses TRBV10-3 with TRBJ2-1; 15 nucleotides agree with TRBD2. The sequence was obtained from a woman aged 25 to 39 with HIV. The CDR3 loop is CAITNRGLAGGPDGGQFF. Written as DNA, the CDR3 is TGTGCCATCACGAACAGGGGACTAGCGGGGGGTCCAGATGGTGGGCAGTTCTTC.